These 7 T cell receptor beta chains originate from one sample sequenced in a study of blood T cell repertoires in COVID-19. Measured with immunoSEQ multiplex PCR; TCRdb has only the in-frame clones, and not every one. The data hold about 330,000 clones, with 87% observed a single time. The material sequenced was PBMCs or T cells enriched from blood (not recorded which). All receptors come from a woman aged 25 to 45 who had recovered from COVID-19.

The rearrangement uses TRBV27 and TRBJ2-3; unclear D gene. Germline assignment: CDR1 MNHEY and CDR2 SMNVEV (reference sequence). The CDR3 runs to 12 residues. Deletions cut 6 bases from V and 4 bases from J, with 8 bases between. The CDR3 DNA follows: TGTGCCAGCAGGTCCATAGCAGATACGCAGTATTTT. It is translated as CASRSIADTQYF.

V usage is TRBV11-2 and J usage is TRBJ1-2; tentatively, D is TRBD1 (6 bases). This CDR3 has 13 residues. Looked up from germline, CDR1 is SGHAT and CDR2 is FQNNGV. Trimming cost V 5 bases and J 7 bases, with 14 bases left between them. The CDR3 sequence: CASSIGTSAGYTF. As DNA, the CDR3 is TGTGCCAGCAGCATCGGGACATCAGCTGGCTACACCTTC.

The chain couples TRBV24-1 to TRBJ2-7, with 7 bases fitting TRBD1. The V gene end was trimmed by 1 base and the J gene end by 3 bases; junction bases not matched to a gene: 2. This CDR3 is built from 14 residues. Germline CDR1 and CDR2: KGHDR and SFDVKD. For the CDR3, the DNA is TGTGCCACCAGTGATTTCCACAGGGGCTACGAGCAGTACTTC. The encoded protein is CATSDFHRGYEQYF.

This clone was seen once. The chain links TRBV19 to TRBJ2-1; D perhaps matches TRBD2 (5 bases). Germline assignment: CDR1 LNHDA and CDR2 SQIVND (reference sequence). This CDR3 has 17 residues. Trimming stripped 3 bases from V and 0 bases from J, with 15 bases between. The CDR3 loop reads CASSIPGILSSYNEQFF. CDR3 in DNA: TGTGCCAGTAGTATCCCGGGGATCCTGAGCTCCTACAATGAGCAGTTCTTC.

This clone was observed once. J is TRBJ2-3 and V is TRBV6-5; TRBD1 matches 8 bases. CDR3 length equals 15 residues. V dropped 6 bases and J dropped 5; count of bases not matched to a gene: 10. Germline loops: CDR1 MNHEY, CDR2 SVGAGI. The CDR3 region has the DNA TGTGCCAGCAGGAAGGGACAGGTCGTAGAAGATACGCAGTATTTT. This encodes CASRKGQVVEDTQYF.

V gene TRBV3-1 (or the pseudogene TRBV3-2) combines with J gene TRBJ2-1; the D gene is possibly TRBD2 (5 bases). V shed 1 base and J shed 15 bases, with 16 bases lying between them. The germline CDR1 and CDR2 sequences are LGHDT and YNNKEL (reference sequence). This CDR3 is 13 amino acids long. This chain's CDR3 is CASSQVFGDSLFF. The CDR3 nucleotides read TGTGCCAGCAGCCAAGTTTTCGGGGATTCTTTGTTCTTC.

The chain couples TRBV30 to TRBJ2-1; D call uncertain. The germline V and J ends were trimmed by 1 base and 1 base, with 11 bases remaining between them. The CDR3 sequence is 15 residues long. Per the germline V gene, CDR1 is GTSNPN and CDR2 is SVGIG (reference sequence). The CDR3 spells CAWSGTPGSYNEQFF. Written as DNA, the CDR3 is TGTGCCTGGAGTGGAACCCCAGGTTCCTACAATGAGCAGTTCTTC.